In this sample, the clone carrying this T cell receptor beta chain turned up many times. This sample stems from a study of CD8 T cells in ankylosing spondylitis. 5'-RACE, quantitative and with molecular barcodes, yielded the TCR beta libraries. TCRdb redid the calling of the 5' RACE reads with MiXCR, one entry per CDR3 protein. This table has 300,000 to 350,000 distinct CDR3 sequences, 11% appearing once. The CDR3 runs 16 residues. From germline, CDR1 is SGDLS and CDR2 YYNGEE. V trimming: 9 bases; J trimming: 3 bases; junction bases outside the gene matches: 17. Sequenced input: blood, either unsorted or a sorted T cell fraction (not recorded which). This chain links TRBV9 with TRBJ1-2; TRBD1 matches at 7 bases. The clonotype originates from a female donor with ankylosing spondylitis or in good health (not recorded which). CDR3 DNA: TGTGCCACCGATAAATTGAGACAGGGTATAGACTATGGCTACACCTTC. Amino acid sequence: CATDKLRQGIDYGYTF.